Below, 30 T cell receptor beta chains from the same sample are listed, as sequenced in a study of identical twins. TCRdb re-called the 5' RACE reads through MiXCR, storing one row per CDR3 protein. The data show roughly 690,000 distinct CDR3 sequences, with around 21% seen just once and 4.3% held by the top ten. The sample was also reused in another study, on T cells expressing NK-cell markers.

Sequencing was performed on PBMCs. The receptors shown here come from a woman under 30 in good health.

This clonotype has only a few counts. This chain joins TRBV11-2 and TRBJ1-1; D is ambiguous. Germline CDR1 and CDR2: SGHAT and FQNNGV. The CDR3 is made up of 13 amino acids. The ends were cut back, 5 bases at V and 7 bases at J, with 14 bases in the middle. As DNA, the CDR3 is TGTGCCAGCAGCCTCTCGGAGGGAGGTGAAGCTTTCTTT. As protein: CASSLSEGGEAFF.

The CDR3 DNA reads as TGCGCCAGCTCGCCGGACGCTAGCACAGATACGCAGTATTTT. It yields the protein CASSPDASTDTQYF. This chain links TRBV5-1 with TRBJ2-3; D unresolved. This CDR3 contains 14 residues. Between the trimmed V and J ends, which lost 7 bases and 0 bases, there was a span of 12 bases. CDR1 is SGHRS and CDR2 is YFSETQ in the germline V gene.

This clonotype has a handful of counts. V usage is TRBV10-3 and J usage is TRBJ2-1; TRBD2 agrees at 10 bases. The germline gives CDR1 ENHRY, CDR2 SYGVKD. CDR3 length equals 13 residues. J was trimmed by 4 bases and V by 11 bases; bases with no gene match: 5. This CDR3 is CAVAGGGYNEQFF. The CDR3 coding sequence is TGTGCCGTAGCGGGGGGAGGTTACAATGAGCAGTTCTTC.

This clonotype has a handful of counts. The V call is TRBV20-1, the J call TRBJ2-3; D could derive from TRBD1 or TRBD2 (5 bases each). Trimming removed 3 bases from V and 1 base from J, with 14 bases in between. The CDR3 totals 15 residues. Germline values: CDR1 DFQATT, CDR2 SNEGSKA (reference sequence). The CDR3 spells CSARRGREGTDTQYF. The DNA for the CDR3 is TGCAGTGCTAGGAGGGGAAGGGAAGGCACAGATACGCAGTATTTT.

V and J are TRBV29-1 and TRBJ2-7, with a weak D call TRBD1 (6 bases). V gave up 4 bases and J gave up 2 bases, with 9 bases separating them. Germline V CDR1 and CDR2: SQVTM, ANQGSEA. There are 12 residues in the CDR3. CDR3 nucleotide sequence: TGCAGCGTTGTCGACAGGACCTACGAGCAGTACTTC. Protein: CSVVDRTYEQYF.

The gene calls are TRBV6-1 and TRBJ1-2; 8 bases match TRBD1. There are 15 residues in the CDR3. The germline gives CDR1 MNHNS, CDR2 SASEGT. The V segment lost 6 bases and the J segment 7 bases; nucleotides outside the gene matches: 13. The CDR3 spells CASRTVDRVIGGYTF. CDR3 sequence (DNA): TGTGCCAGCAGGACCGTGGACAGGGTGATCGGTGGCTACACCTTC.

The chain combines TRBV5-1 with TRBJ2-1; D uncertain. V was shortened by 0 bases and J by 2 bases, with 9 bases between the two germline ends. The CDR3 runs to 15 residues. Germline V lookup: CDR1 SGHRS, CDR2 YFSETQ. The CDR3 here is CASSLGTVTYNEQFF. DNA for the CDR3: TGCGCCAGCAGCTTGGGAACGGTCACCTACAATGAGCAGTTCTTC.

The V and J genes are TRBV7-9 and TRBJ2-1; maybe TRBD2 (6 bases). Trimming removed 7 bases from V and 4 bases from J, with 11 bases in between. The CDR3 is made up of 13 amino acids. Germline CDR1 is SEHNR and CDR2 is FQNEAQ (reference sequence). CDR3 residues: CASTELAYNEQFF. The DNA for the CDR3 is TGTGCCAGCACCGAACTAGCATACAATGAGCAGTTCTTC.

This sequence joins TRBV14 and TRBJ2-1; 13 nucleotides agree with TRBD2. This CDR3 is built from 15 residues. CDR1 is SGHDN, CDR2 FVKESK, per germline. Trimming removed 6 bases from V and 8 bases from J; junction bases left unmatched: 7. This CDR3 is CASRLAGGPSHEQFF. DNA for the CDR3: TGTGCCAGCAGACTAGCGGGAGGGCCCTCTCATGAGCAGTTCTTC.

This clonotype occurred many times. This chain joins TRBV12-3 or TRBV12-4 and TRBJ1-6; D unresolved. This CDR3 is 14 amino acids long. Trimming removed 6 bases from V and 7 bases from J, with 13 bases in between. The CDR3, as DNA: TGTGCCAGCAGCTCAGCGGCGAAGAATTCACCCCTCCACTTT. Translation: CASSSAAKNSPLHF.

The chain couples TRBV7-9 to TRBJ2-2; D gene unclear. The CDR3 covers 17 residues. Germline V gene sequence: CDR1 SEHNR, CDR2 FQNEAQ (reference sequence). V gave up 5 bases and J gave up 0 bases, with 16 bases separating them. For the CDR3, the DNA is TGTGCCAGCAGCCTGACCTCGTACCCCCCGAACACCGGGGAGCTGTTTTTT. Translation: CASSLTSYPPNTGELFF.

The sample holds a few counts of this clonotype. This chain links TRBV24-1 with TRBJ2-2; the D gene could be TRBD1 or TRBD2 (5 bases each). This CDR3 is built from 15 residues. CDR1 and CDR2 (germline): KGHDR, SFDVKD. With 4 bases removed from V and 0 bases from J, the gap between germline ends came to 8 bases. As DNA, the CDR3 is TGTGCCACCAGTGACGGGACCTCGAACACCGGGGAGCTGTTTTTT. Amino acids: CATSDGTSNTGELFF.

This clonotype has at least ten counts. This chain uses TRBV20-1 with TRBJ1-1; D is unclear. The CDR3 sequence is 12 residues long. From germline, CDR1 is DFQATT and CDR2 SNEGSKA (reference sequence). V gave up 6 bases and J gave up 6 bases, with 14 bases separating them. The CDR3 coding sequence is TGCAGTGCCAAAATAAGGTTTTCTGAAGCTTTCTTT. Protein sequence: CSAKIRFSEAFF.

The V and J genes are TRBV5-5 and TRBJ1-4, with a weak D call TRBD1 (6 bases). This CDR3 has 15 residues. Germline lookup yields CDR1 SGHKS and CDR2 YYEKEE (reference sequence). V was clipped by 0 bases and J by 10 bases, with 16 bases between them. The CDR3 DNA reads TGTGCCAGCAGCTTGGTCGCGGCAGGGGATGGAAAACTGTTTTTT. Amino acids: CASSLVAAGDGKLFF.

This clonotype was seen only a few times. This chain joins TRBV20-1 and TRBJ2-7; maybe TRBD2 (6 bases). This CDR3 is 12 amino acids long. With 6 bases removed from V and 4 bases from J, the gap between germline ends came to 13 bases. Germline assignment: CDR1 DFQATT and CDR2 SNEGSKA (reference sequence). The DNA of the CDR3 is TGCAGTGCCTGGGACTCCTCTTACGAGCAGTACTTC. Protein product: CSAWDSSYEQYF.

The chain links TRBV7-2 to TRBJ2-3; possible D gene TRBD1, 5 bases. CDR1 and CDR2 (germline): SGHTA, FQGNSA. This CDR3 has 14 residues. Trimming shortened V by 2 bases and J by 8 bases, and 14 bases separated the two germline ends. CDR3 in amino acids: CASSLTGFGSTQYF. In nucleotides, the CDR3 is TGTGCCAGCAGCTTAACAGGATTCGGAAGTACGCAGTATTTT.

In this sample, this clonotype turned up many times. The CDR3 protein is CSASRQNNEQFF. CDR3 bases: TGCAGTGCTAGTCGGCAGAACAATGAGCAGTTCTTC. This chain connects TRBV20-1 to TRBJ2-1; the D is unclear. V was shortened by 3 bases and J by 5 bases, with 8 bases between the two germline ends. CDR3 size: 12 residues. Germline loops: CDR1 DFQATT, CDR2 SNEGSKA (reference sequence).

This chain uses TRBV20-1 with TRBJ1-2; D is perhaps TRBD1 (5 bases). Germline V CDR1 and CDR2: DFQATT, SNEGSKA (reference sequence). Trimming took off 6 bases at V and 8 bases at J, with 10 bases between the two ends. This CDR3 contains 10 residues. The CDR3 loop reads CSAPRDGYTF. The CDR3 nucleotides read TGCAGTGCCCCCAGGGACGGCTACACCTTC.

The chain has TRBV20-1 and TRBJ2-7; the D gene is possibly TRBD2 (6 bases). The CDR3 sequence is 15 residues long. CDR1 and CDR2 (germline): DFQATT, SNEGSKA (reference sequence). V was shortened by 2 bases and J by 1 base, with 15 bases between the two germline ends. CDR3 coding DNA: TGCAGTGCTAGACGTCCCGGGACTCGATCCTACGAGCAGTACTTC. It translates to CSARRPGTRSYEQYF.

This clonotype has a count of ten or more. This chain joins TRBV20-1 and TRBJ2-5; 7 nucleotides align to TRBD2. The CDR3 is 13 residues long. Looked up from germline, CDR1 is DFQATT and CDR2 is SNEGSKA (reference sequence). V lost 6 bases and J lost 6; bases outside the gene matches: 10. This CDR3 reads CSAVGSSGQTQYF. CDR3 bases: TGCAGTGCCGTGGGATCTAGCGGACAGACCCAGTACTTC.

This clonotype was seen a handful of times. The V call is TRBV5-1, the J call TRBJ1-1, with D tentatively TRBD1 (6 bases). V was pared by 4 bases and J by 0 bases, with 19 bases between. This CDR3 spans 17 amino acids. The germline V gene encodes CDR1 SGHRS and CDR2 YFSETQ. CDR3 sequence (DNA): TGCGCCAGCAGCACTGATGGACAGAGGAGGGTGAACACTGAAGCTTTCTTT. Translating gives CASSTDGQRRVNTEAFF.

The V gene is TRBV7-9, the J gene TRBJ2-1, with TRBD1 as a possible D gene (6 bases). Deletions cut 4 bases from V and 0 bases from J, with 13 bases between. This CDR3 is 16 amino acids long. The V gene's germline CDR1 is SEHNR and CDR2 FQNEAQ (reference sequence). This chain's CDR3 is CASSSLGQSSYNEQFF. The CDR3 DNA reads TGTGCCAGCAGCTCCCTAGGACAGAGCTCCTACAATGAGCAGTTCTTC. Together with reference TRBV7-9 and TRBJ2-1, the CDR3 gives the full variable domain: DTGVSQNPRHKITKRGQNVTFRCDPISEHNRLYWYRQTLGQGPEFLTYFQNEAQLEKSRLLSDRFSAERPKGSFSTLEIQRTEQGDSAMYLCASSSLGQSSYNEQFFGPGTRLTVL.

The chain is built from TRBV6-1 and TRBJ1-1, with D unclear. V lost 4 bases to trimming and J lost 8 bases, with 14 bases between them. The CDR3 is 13 residues long. CDR1 and CDR2 (germline): MNHNS, SASEGT. In DNA, the CDR3 is TGTGCCAGCAGTGCGACTCTCGAAACCGAAGCTTTCTTT. It is translated as CASSATLETEAFF.

The V and J genes are TRBV15 and TRBJ2-3, with D perhaps matching TRBD1 or TRBD2 (5 bases each). Germline V lookup: CDR1 LNHNV, CDR2 YYDKDF (reference sequence). This CDR3 contains 16 residues. The V gene lost 0 bases and the J gene lost 0 bases, with 10 bases spanning the gap. The CDR3, as DNA: TGTGCCACCAGCAGAGACACGGGACCTAGCACAGATACGCAGTATTTT. Translated, it gives CATSRDTGPSTDTQYF.

This clonotype was picked up a small number of times. The chain carries TRBV4-2 and TRBJ2-5; 7 bases are a match to TRBD2. V was pared by 1 base and J by 9 bases, with 14 bases of the junction left unmatched. Germline V lookup: CDR1 LGHNA, CDR2 YNFKEQ. This CDR3 is 16 amino acids long. Here the CDR3 DNA reads TGTGCCAGCAGCCAAGGCGGGGGAGACGATTTGGGGGCCCAGTACTTC. Its translation: CASSQGGGDDLGAQYF.

Comment on this clonotype: Mismatch with germline at one junction end may stem from a read error. The gene calls are TRBV7-9 and TRBJ2-3; no clear D gene. CDR3 size: 8 residues. Germline V CDR1 and CDR2: SEHNR, FQNEAQ (reference sequence). This chain's CDR3 is CASSLADF. Here the CDR3 DNA reads TGTGCCAGCAGCTTAGCAGATTTT.

The V and J genes are TRBV27 and TRBJ2-5, with D unclear. Germline V CDR1 and CDR2: MNHEY, SMNVEV (reference sequence). The CDR3 is 13 amino acids. Trimming shortened V by 3 bases and J by 5 bases, and 10 bases separated the two germline ends. CDR3 sequence (DNA): TGTGCCAGCAGTTTTCGGATAGGCGAGACCCAGTACTTC. This sequence encodes CASSFRIGETQYF.

J is TRBJ2-7 and V is TRBV20-1, with a weak D call TRBD1 (6 bases). Germline assignment: CDR1 DFQATT and CDR2 SNEGSKA (reference sequence). The CDR3 consists of 15 residues. Deletions cut 4 bases from V and 2 bases from J, with 18 bases between. This CDR3 is CSANDPTGMAYEQYF. CDR3 sequence (DNA): TGCAGTGCTAACGATCCTACAGGGATGGCCTACGAGCAGTACTTC.

This chain uses TRBV24-1 with TRBJ2-1; TRBD1 or TRBD2 may be the D gene (6 bases each). This CDR3 contains 13 residues. The V and J ends lost 1 base and 8 bases respectively, with 8 bases between them. Germline-derived CDR1 and CDR2 are KGHDR and SFDVKD. CDR3 bases: TGTGCCACCAGTGATTTAAGGGGGGATGAGCAGTTCTTC. Its protein product is CATSDLRGDEQFF.

This clonotype was counted a few times. The chain carries TRBV20-1 and TRBJ2-7, with 10 positions matching TRBD2. Trimming removed 5 bases from V and 4 bases from J; junction bases left unmatched: 14. Germline assignment: CDR1 DFQATT and CDR2 SNEGSKA (reference sequence). This CDR3 is built from 16 residues. The CDR3 DNA reads TGCAGTGCTCCAAAAGGGGGGGCTAGCGGGGGATACGAGCAGTACTTC. The encoded protein is CSAPKGGASGGYEQYF.